Detailed here is one TCR beta chain. This sample was included in a study of blood T cell repertoires in COVID-19. Looking at the study overall: COVID-19 samples from acute and convalescent phases originated in the United States, Italy and Spain. T cells, B-cell-depleted T cells, or PBMCs provided the cDNA or gDNA that served as material.

Germline CDR1 ENHRY, CDR2 SYGVKD. Trimming pared 1 base from V and 6 bases from J, leaving 6 bases between. The CDR3 has 12 amino acids. How the authors handled the data: Reference gene primer amplification gave estimated nucleated cell counts. Sequenced by immunoSEQ multiplex PCR; TCRdb stores in-frame clones only, minus some. Clone size and the V and J calls come from that table; the DNA yielded D and trimming. Altogether approximately 41,000 clones are present, 81% being singletons, with the ten largest covering more than 30%. The chain couples TRBV10-3 to TRBJ1-1; D not certain. The specimen was peripheral blood. The clonotype comes from a middle-aged man with active or convalescent COVID-19. The CDR3 is CAISEFGPEAFF. The DNA of the CDR3 is TGTGCCATCAGTGAGTTTGGGCCTGAAGCTTTCTTT.